Each of the 31 T cell receptor beta chains below was sequenced from the same sample in a study of T cell repertoires in cytomegalovirus infection. Via MiXCR, TCRdb re-called the reads, giving one row per CDR3 protein. The sample includes 630,000 or so distinct CDR3 sequences, around 24% of them seen just once. Sequencing was done on a sample of CD8+ T cells from PBMCs. All receptors come from a human donor in good health (CMV status not recorded). Some clones in this sample may be carry-over from other donors' samples.

This clonotype was detected a few times. J is TRBJ1-1 and V is TRBV6-2 or TRBV6-3, with D unresolved. The ends were cut back, 2 bases at V and 4 bases at J, with 8 bases in the middle. Germline V lookup: CDR1 MNHEY, CDR2 SVGEGT. The CDR3 contains 13 residues. CDR3 coding DNA: TGTGCCAGCAGTTACACCCGGGGCACTGAAGCTTTCTTT. The encoded protein is CASSYTRGTEAFF.

This clonotype was counted a few times. The rearrangement uses TRBV19 and TRBJ2-3; no reliable D call. CDR3 length equals 13 residues. The germline CDR1 and CDR2 sequences are LNHDA and SQIVND (reference sequence). Trimming cost V 1 base and J 6 bases, with 8 bases left between them. CDR3 DNA: TGTGCCAGTAGTATAGTGGGTGGCGATACGCAGTATTTT. The encoded protein is CASSIVGGDTQYF.

This clonotype was counted a few times. The chain is built from TRBV5-5 and TRBJ2-5, with D maybe TRBD1 (5 bases). The germline gives CDR1 SGHKS, CDR2 YYEKEE (reference sequence). The CDR3 extends over 15 amino acids. The V and J ends lost 0 bases and 4 bases respectively, with 13 bases between them. Here the CDR3 reads CASSLEWGTVETQYF. Here the CDR3 DNA reads TGTGCCAGCAGCTTGGAATGGGGCACAGTAGAGACCCAGTACTTC.

This clonotype showed up just a few times. The chain carries TRBV29-1 and TRBJ2-1; 12 bases agree with TRBD1. Unmatched junction bases numbered 24, after V lost 1 base and J lost 2 bases. Germline V gives CDR1 SQVTM, CDR2 ANQGSEA. The CDR3 spans 23 residues. CDR3 residues: CSVEGLLSSGDRGRLGAYNEQFF. In nucleotides, the CDR3 is TGCAGCGTTGAAGGCCTTCTCTCTAGCGGGGACAGGGGGCGGCTCGGGGCCTACAATGAGCAGTTCTTC.

This clonotype was found many times. V is TRBV28 and J is TRBJ2-7; possibly TRBD1 for D (6 bases). The V gene's germline CDR1 is MDHEN and CDR2 SYDVKM. V dropped 6 bases and J dropped 3 bases, with 9 bases sitting between them. This CDR3 region has 12 residues. As DNA, the CDR3 is TGTGCCAGCAGCCGGGACATCTACGAGCAGTACGTC. It specifies CASSRDIYEQYV.

Ten or more counts support this clonotype. The rearrangement joins TRBV28 to TRBJ2-7; TRBD1 matches 9 bases. From germline, CDR1 is MDHEN and CDR2 SYDVKM. Trimming at V came to 2 bases and at J to 5 bases, leaving 10 bases not matched to a gene. The length of the CDR3 is 16 residues. CDR3 protein: CASSLIRGTGSHEQYV. For the CDR3, the DNA is TGTGCCAGCAGTTTAATTAGGGGGACAGGGTCCCACGAGCAGTACGTC.

This clonotype was observed many times. The CDR3 loop is CASSYRDRGVLAEAFF. As DNA, the CDR3 is TGTGCCAGCAGCTACCGGGACAGGGGGGTTTTGGCTGAAGCTTTCTTT. The V gene is TRBV7-6, the J gene TRBJ1-1, with 11 positions matching TRBD1. Germline trimming cut 4 bases from V and 6 bases from J; bases unmatched to any gene: 10. Germline loops: CDR1 SGHVS, CDR2 FNYEAQ. This CDR3 comprises 16 residues.

This clonotype occurred many times. V and J are TRBV7-9 and TRBJ1-6, with TRBD1 matching over 7 bases. V shed 3 bases, J shed 6 bases, and the junction held 2 bases outside the gene matches. The CDR3 runs 14 residues. CDR1 is SEHNR and CDR2 is FQNEAQ in the germline V gene (reference sequence). The CDR3 bases are TGTGCCAGCAGCTTCCGGGACAGTAATTCACCCCTCCACTTT. This codes for CASSFRDSNSPLHF.

This clonotype was observed a few times. The chain joins TRBV3-1 to TRBJ2-1, with TRBD2 matching 7 bases. From germline, CDR1 is LGHDT and CDR2 YNNKEL (reference sequence). The V segment lost 0 bases and the J segment 2 bases; nucleotides outside the gene matches: 7. The CDR3 spans 17 residues. The CDR3 loop reads CASSQDQGLEAYNEQFF. CDR3 bases: TGTGCCAGCAGCCAAGATCAAGGACTAGAGGCCTACAATGAGCAGTTCTTC.

The J gene is TRBJ2-3, the V gene TRBV6-1, with 16 bases lining up with TRBD2. This CDR3 comprises 18 residues. Germline V lookup: CDR1 MNHNS, CDR2 SASEGT. V shed 3 bases, J shed 3 bases, and the junction held 6 bases outside the gene matches. CDR3 in amino acids: CASSEGLAGGYGTDTQYF. In DNA form, the CDR3 reads TGTGCCAGCAGTGAGGGACTAGCGGGGGGGTATGGAACAGATACGCAGTATTTT.

This clonotype was counted a few times. The chain is built from TRBV5-5 and TRBJ2-7; D remains ambiguous. The CDR3 runs to 15 residues. Germline V gene lookup returns CDR1 SGHKS and CDR2 YYEKEE (reference sequence). V lost 0 bases and J 1 base, leaving 11 bases between the germline ends. This CDR3 reads CASSLARTLSYEQYV. In DNA form, the CDR3 reads TGTGCCAGCAGCTTGGCCCGGACGTTGTCCTACGAGCAGTACGTC.

This chain joins TRBV9 and TRBJ1-5; D perhaps matches TRBD1 (5 bases). This CDR3 has 14 residues. V lost 0 bases, J lost 7 bases, and 11 bases lay in between. Germline values: CDR1 SGDLS, CDR2 YYNGEE. The CDR3 region has the DNA TGTGCCAGCAGCGTAGAAGGGGCCGGGCAGCCCCAGCATTTT. As protein: CASSVEGAGQPQHF.

The chain carries TRBV7-6 and TRBJ2-5; 14 bases are a match to TRBD2. The V and J ends lost 5 bases and 4 bases, in that order; junction bases with no gene match: 3. Germline-derived CDR1 and CDR2 are SGHVS and FNYEAQ. This CDR3 contains 15 residues. The CDR3 coding sequence is TGTGCCAGCAGCAAAGGACTAGCGGGGGGAGAGACCCAGTACTTC. Its protein product is CASSKGLAGGETQYF.

As regards this clonotype: One end of the junction fails to match germline, which may point to a read error. The V and J genes are TRBV7-4 and TRBJ2-1, with unresolved D. This CDR3 region has 13 residues. Germline V gene sequence: CDR1 SGHVT, CDR2 SQSDAQ. CDR3 nucleotide sequence: TGTGTCAGCAGCTTATCCCTAGGCAATGAGCAGTTCTTC. It encodes CVSSLSLGNEQFF.

This clonotype was seen a single time. The chain recombines TRBV20-1 with TRBJ2-3; the match to TRBD2 covers 13 bases. Germline V CDR1 and CDR2: DFQATT, SNEGSKA (reference sequence). J lost 5 bases, V lost 0 bases, and 5 bases had no gene match. The CDR3 has 16 residues. The CDR3 sequence is CSAREWTSGGGDTQYF. CDR3 sequence (DNA): TGCAGTGCTAGAGAGTGGACTAGCGGGGGAGGAGATACGCAGTATTTT.

The rearrangement joins TRBV7-2 to TRBJ1-2, with D possibly being TRBD1 (5 bases). The CDR3 runs to 14 residues. The V and J ends lost 3 bases and 4 bases respectively, with 12 bases between them. Germline V gene data show CDR1 as SGHTA and CDR2 as FQGNSA. DNA for the CDR3: TGTGCCAGCAGCTTGGCTGGGGGTCCCTATGGCTACACCTTC. Its translation is CASSLAGGPYGYTF.

This clonotype was counted ten times or more. The chain carries TRBV7-9 and TRBJ1-1; D gene unclear. Trimming pared 6 bases from V and 1 base from J, leaving 6 bases between. Germline-derived CDR1 and CDR2 are SEHNR and FQNEAQ (reference sequence). This CDR3 has 12 residues. The CDR3: CASRQQNTEAFF. The CDR3 nucleotides are TGTGCCAGCAGACAGCAGAACACTGAAGCTTTCTTT.

This clonotype was observed many times. This chain connects TRBV7-9 to TRBJ2-5, with unresolved D. The CDR3 runs 11 residues. CDR1 SEHNR and CDR2 FQNEAQ come from the germline V gene (reference sequence). Trimming cost V 5 bases and J 7 bases, with 8 bases left between them. CDR3 region: CASSRDVTQYF. In DNA, the CDR3 is TGTGCCAGCAGCCGTGATGTGACCCAGTACTTC. Full variable domain (outside the CDR3, taken from reference TRBV7-9 and TRBJ2-5): DTGVSQNPRHKITKRGQNVTFRCDPISEHNRLYWYRQTLGQGPEFLTYFQNEAQLEKSRLLSDRFSAERPKGSFSTLEIQRTEQGDSAMYLCASSRDVTQYFGPGTRLLVL.

J is TRBJ2-1 and V is TRBV7-9; D might be TRBD2 (5 bases). The CDR3 totals 14 residues. With 0 bases removed from V and 8 bases from J, the gap between germline ends came to 11 bases. Germline CDR1 SEHNR, CDR2 FQNEAQ (reference sequence). As DNA, the CDR3 is TGTGCCAGCAGCTTAGCGATTGAGGGATATGAGCAGTTCTTC. It specifies CASSLAIEGYEQFF.

In its sample, this clonotype was seen many times. The rearrangement uses TRBV7-2 and TRBJ2-1; D is unresolved. This CDR3 is 11 amino acids long. Germline-derived CDR1 and CDR2 are SGHTA and FQGNSA. Trimming shortened V by 4 bases and J by 10 bases, and 8 bases separated the two germline ends. CDR3 residues: CASSSSLEQFF. The CDR3 DNA is TGTGCCAGCAGCTCCTCACTAGAGCAGTTCTTC.

This clonotype showed up many times. The chain has TRBV2 and TRBJ2-1; D might be TRBD1 (5 bases). Germline CDR1 SNHLY, CDR2 FYNNEI. The CDR3 sequence is 11 residues long. The V gene lost 8 bases and the J gene lost 8 bases, with 10 bases spanning the gap. The CDR3: CASFFRDEQFF. The CDR3 nucleotides are TGTGCCAGCTTCTTCAGGGATGAGCAGTTCTTC.

The chain uses TRBV3-1 and TRBJ2-7; D is possibly TRBD2 (5 bases). There are 19 residues in the CDR3. V lost 1 base and J 3 bases, leaving 25 bases between the germline ends. The germline gives CDR1 LGHDT, CDR2 YNNKEL (reference sequence). For the CDR3, the DNA is TGTGCCAGCAGCCAAGGAGGCCCAAGGACCGGGAAGACTTTCTACGAGCAGTACGTC. Encoded protein: CASSQGGPRTGKTFYEQYV.

This clonotype was observed many times. V and J are TRBV7-2 and TRBJ2-5; TRBD2 agrees at 7 bases. The CDR3 sequence is 13 residues long. V shed 11 bases, J shed 2 bases, and the junction held 8 bases outside the gene matches. The germline V gene has CDR1 SGHTA and CDR2 FQGNSA. In DNA form, the CDR3 reads TGTGCCGGATTACTAGCGAATCAAGAGACCCAGTACTTC. Amino acid sequence: CAGLLANQETQYF.

This clonotype was recorded many times. The rearrangement joins TRBV6-5 to TRBJ2-1, with 9 nucleotides matching TRBD2. Germline trimming cut 0 bases from V and 0 bases from J; bases unmatched to any gene: 6. This CDR3 is built from 18 residues. The germline CDR1 and CDR2 sequences are MNHEY and SVGAGI. In nucleotides, the CDR3 is TGTGCCAGCAGTTACTCGTATAGCGGGGGTAGCTCCTACAATGAGCAGTTCTTC. Protein: CASSYSYSGGSSYNEQFF.

Notes on this clonotype: A read error may explain this, as a much larger clone is one base away. V usage is TRBV7-4 and J usage is TRBJ2-1; D remains ambiguous. The CDR3 totals 13 residues. Germline loops: CDR1 SGHVT, CDR2 SQSDAQ. Trimming stripped 4 bases from V and 7 bases from J, with 11 bases between. CDR3 sequence reads: CASSSERENEQFF. CDR3 DNA sequence: TGTGCCAGCAGCTCCGAAAGGGAAAATGAGCAGTTCTTC.

A few counts support this clonotype. An end of the junction differs from the germline gene, which may be a read error. This chain uses TRBV7-9 with TRBJ1-2, with no clear D. The germline CDR1 and CDR2 sequences are SEHNR and FQNEAQ (reference sequence). The CDR3 sequence is 14 residues long. CDR3 sequence (DNA): TGTGCCAGCATCTTAGAAGCCGAAAACTATGGCTACACCTTC. This sequence encodes CASILEAENYGYTF.

The genes are TRBV10-3 and TRBJ2-2; 7 bases agree with TRBD1. After removal of 6 bases from V and 3 bases from J, the junction contained 13 bases not matched to a gene. The CDR3 has 17 amino acids. Germline V gene data show CDR1 as ENHRY and CDR2 as SYGVKD. Written as DNA, the CDR3 is TGTGCCATCAGCCTAATCACAGGGGCTGAAGACACCGGGGAGCTGTTTTTT. The encoded protein is CAISLITGAEDTGELFF.

This clonotype has only a few counts. The chain has TRBV2 and TRBJ2-5; D gene unclear. With 4 bases removed from V and 2 bases from J, the gap between germline ends came to 14 bases. The germline V gene encodes CDR1 SNHLY and CDR2 FYNNEI. This CDR3 spans 15 amino acids. In nucleotides, the CDR3 is TGTGCCAGCAGTGGGCGGCAGTCGGCACAAGAGACCCAGTACTTC. Protein sequence: CASSGRQSAQETQYF.

J is TRBJ1-2 and V is TRBV12-3 or TRBV12-4; D possibly corresponds to TRBD1 (5 bases). V was cut by 2 bases and J by 10 bases, with 17 bases left in between. CDR3 length: 14 residues. CDR3 sequence: CASSLRGGVDPYTF. CDR3 nucleotide sequence: TGTGCCAGCAGTTTAAGAGGAGGGGTGGATCCCTACACCTTC.

The CDR3 nucleotides are TGCACCGGGGAGGGACTAGCGCCAGATACGCAGTATTTT. Protein: CTGEGLAPDTQYF. The rearrangement links TRBV20-1 to TRBJ2-3, with TRBD2 identical over 10 bases. CDR3 length: 13 amino acids. From germline, CDR1 is DFQATT and CDR2 SNEGSKA (reference sequence).

J is TRBJ1-1 and V is TRBV2; D gene uncertain. Germline V gives CDR1 SNHLY, CDR2 FYNNEI. The CDR3 consists of 13 residues. V lost 6 bases and J lost 1, with 9 bases in between. CDR3 loop: CASRSGRNTEAFF. The CDR3 DNA follows: TGTGCCAGCAGATCCGGACGGAACACTGAAGCTTTCTTT.